What follows is one TCR gamma chain and its context. It has no known antigen specificity. There are no base qualities to consult, and no much larger clone falls within one base. The data derive from a study of intestinal T cells in coeliac disease (dated by TCRdb to the early 2020s). Background for the entire study: Coeliac patients were much younger than controls, with mean ages of around 16.0 versus 57 years in the TRG cohort. Duodenal biopsies from over 30 coeliac disease patients and 21 non-coeliac controls were included in a second, larger TCR-gamma (TRG) cohort. Duodenal biopsies from about 10 coeliac disease patients and about 10 non-coeliac controls were included in the TCR-delta (TRD) cohort. Beyond this particular receptor, the publication reports: Coeliac and control groups differed significantly in age, although an age-split analysis did not yield significant classification. Repeated CDR3 amino acid sequences could not be distinguished from PCR duplicates in the analysis. TRD kmer-based clustering correctly classified all 22 biopsies in training, with a reported leave-one-out accuracy of over 85%. FFPE-derived DNA was found to be relatively degraded, and loss of a proportion of TCR sequences in each sample was likely caused by this degradation. Clustering based on TRG put most of the 54 biopsies (approximately 94%) in the right class, and the reported leave-one-out accuracy was around 90%.

The protocol used for the library was multiplex PCR. This sample was sequenced with an Ion Torrent PGM. TRG repertoires were amplified from approximately 200 ng of biopsy DNA using the LymphoTrack kit, whose primers carry Illumina adapters. TRG amplicons were purified with AMPure XP beads, quantified on a 2100 Bioanalyzer, and pooled equimolarly. TRG libraries were sequenced on an Ion PGM instrument. Under the source paper's analysis protocol: FastX removed reads in which more than 10% of nucleotides fell below the per-patient third-quartile quality score. IMGT/HighV-QUEST was used to align the reads, assigning V, D and J genes, identifying CDR3 regions and assessing functionality. Sequences were converted to amino acids, and every sequence predicted to be non-functional was removed. CDR3s were broken into kmers both with and without positional annotation, kmer frequencies were analysed by PCA, and samples were clustered using each of the 1023 combinations of PCs 1-10. Classification was validated by leave-one-out cross-validation, in which parameters were re-optimised on the remaining samples each time. Using the vegan R package, Shannon diversity was calculated from repeated random subsamples whose size matched the lowest read count. After TCRdb called clones again from the public reads with CATT, rows with identical DNA were merged. TCRdb's processing, not the study's, gives the V and J calls here. The sample table lists 350 to 450 gamma-chain clones, approximately 43% of them with a count of one. The ten largest make up 40% of the sample.

For each case, genomic DNA was isolated from ten 5-um FFPE scrolls with the QIAamp DNA FFPE tissue kit. To test whether coeliac disease can be classified from the TCR repertoire, the study used fully anonymised formalin-fixed paraffin-embedded duodenal biopsies that were not needed for diagnosis. From a lookup of the germline V gene, CDR1 and CDR2 are EGSNGY and YDSYNSKV. From the cysteine through the phenylalanine, the CDR3 covers 15 amino acids. Left in the record is the CDR3 DNA by itself, 45 bases read in frame from the first base. The V gene is TRGV2 and the J gene is TRGJ1 or TRGJ2. Sequencing was done on a sample of a duodenal biopsy. This TCR derives from a human donor with celiac disease. The DNA sequence reads TGTGCACCTGGGACGACCCCAGAACATTATTATAAGAAACTCTTT. Its protein is CAPGTTPEHYYKKLF.